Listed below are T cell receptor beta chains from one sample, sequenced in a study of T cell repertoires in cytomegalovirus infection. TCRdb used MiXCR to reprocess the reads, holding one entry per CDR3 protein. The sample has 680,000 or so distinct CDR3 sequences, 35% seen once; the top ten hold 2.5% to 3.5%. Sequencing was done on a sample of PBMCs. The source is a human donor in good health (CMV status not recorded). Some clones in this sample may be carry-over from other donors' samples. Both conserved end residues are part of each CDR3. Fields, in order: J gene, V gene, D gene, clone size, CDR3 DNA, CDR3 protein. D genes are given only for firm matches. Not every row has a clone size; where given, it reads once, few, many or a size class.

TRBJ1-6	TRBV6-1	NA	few	TGTGCCAGCTTCCGGGGACATAATTCACCCCTCCACTTT	CASFRGHNSPLHF
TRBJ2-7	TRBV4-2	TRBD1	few	TGTGCCAGCAGCCAAGGTGATTCTGACAGGGACTACGAGCAGTACTTC	CASSQGDSDRDYEQYF
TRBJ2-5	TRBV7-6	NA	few	TGTGCCAGCAGCTTAGTCGGGGGGCGCGAAGAGACCCAGTACTTC	CASSLVGGREETQYF
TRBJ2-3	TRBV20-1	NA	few	TGCAGTGCTAACGCAGGTCGGGATACGCAGTATTTT	CSANAGRDTQYF
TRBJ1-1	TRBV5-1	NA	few	TGCGCCAGCAGCTTGGCTCCAGCGGGGGGTGCCACTGAAGCTTTCTTT	CASSLAPAGGATEAFF
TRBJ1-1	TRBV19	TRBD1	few	TGTGCCAGTTTGGCAGGGGGGAACACTGAAGCTTTCTTT	CASLAGGNTEAFF
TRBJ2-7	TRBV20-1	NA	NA	TGCAGTTACAAGGGTCTGTACGAGCAGTACTTC	CSYKGLYEQYF
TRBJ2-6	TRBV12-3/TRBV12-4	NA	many	TGTGCCAGCAGTCTAAAAGGGTCCTCTGGGGCCAACGTCCTGACTTTC	CASSLKGSSGANVLTF
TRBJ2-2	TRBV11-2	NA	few	TGTGCCAGCAGCTTATCGATCGCGGCCGCCGGGGAGCTGTTTTTT	CASSLSIAAAGELFF
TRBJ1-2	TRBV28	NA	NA	TGTGCCAGCAGCCCTGACGGGGGCGGAGATGGCTACACCTTC	CASSPDGGGDGYTF
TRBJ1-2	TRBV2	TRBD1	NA	TGTGCCAGCAGGGCAGATAGGACAGGGCATGGCTACACCTTC	CASRADRTGHGYTF
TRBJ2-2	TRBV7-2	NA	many	TGTGCCAGCAGCTCAGAGGGGTACACCGGGGAGCTGTTTTTT	CASSSEGYTGELFF
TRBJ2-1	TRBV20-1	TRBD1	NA	TGCAGTGCTAGGGGACAGGGGGCCTACAATGAGCAGTTCTTC	CSARGQGAYNEQFF